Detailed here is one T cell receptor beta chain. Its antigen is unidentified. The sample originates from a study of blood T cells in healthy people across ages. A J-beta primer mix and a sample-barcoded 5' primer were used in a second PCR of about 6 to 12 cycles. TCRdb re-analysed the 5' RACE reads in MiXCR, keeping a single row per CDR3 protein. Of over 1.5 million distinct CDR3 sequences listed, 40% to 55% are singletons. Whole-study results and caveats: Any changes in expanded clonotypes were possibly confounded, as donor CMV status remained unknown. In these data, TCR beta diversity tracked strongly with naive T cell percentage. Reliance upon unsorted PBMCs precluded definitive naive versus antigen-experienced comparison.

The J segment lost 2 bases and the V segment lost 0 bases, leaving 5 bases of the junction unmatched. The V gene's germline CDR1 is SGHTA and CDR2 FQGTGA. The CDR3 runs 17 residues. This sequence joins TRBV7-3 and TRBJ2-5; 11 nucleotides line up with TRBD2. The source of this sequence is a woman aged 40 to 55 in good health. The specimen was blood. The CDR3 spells CASSLTGLAGGQETQYF. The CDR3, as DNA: TGTGCCAGCAGCTTAACGGGTCTAGCGGGGGGACAAGAGACCCAGTACTTC.